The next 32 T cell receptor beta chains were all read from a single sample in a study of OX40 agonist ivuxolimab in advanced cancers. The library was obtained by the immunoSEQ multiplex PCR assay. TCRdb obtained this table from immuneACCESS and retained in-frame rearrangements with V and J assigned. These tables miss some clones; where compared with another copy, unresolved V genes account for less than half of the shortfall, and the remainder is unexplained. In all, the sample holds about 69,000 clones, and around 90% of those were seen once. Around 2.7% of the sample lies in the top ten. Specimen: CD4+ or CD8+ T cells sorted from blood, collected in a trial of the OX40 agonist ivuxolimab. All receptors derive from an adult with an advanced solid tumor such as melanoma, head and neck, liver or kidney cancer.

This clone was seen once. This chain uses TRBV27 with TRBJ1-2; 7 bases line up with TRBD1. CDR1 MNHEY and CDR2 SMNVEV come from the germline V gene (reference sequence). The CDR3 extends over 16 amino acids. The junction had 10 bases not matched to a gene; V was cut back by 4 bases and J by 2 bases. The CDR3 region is CASSWLTTTGNYGYTF. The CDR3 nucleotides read TGTGCCAGCAGTTGGCTAACCACGACAGGGAACTATGGCTACACCTTC.

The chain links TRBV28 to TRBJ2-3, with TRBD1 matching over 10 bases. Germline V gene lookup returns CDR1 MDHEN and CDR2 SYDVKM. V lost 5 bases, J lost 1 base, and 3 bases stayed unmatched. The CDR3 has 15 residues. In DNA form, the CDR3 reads TGTGCCAGCAGTGGGACAGGGGAAGGCACAGATACGCAGTATTTT. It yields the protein CASSGTGEGTDTQYF.

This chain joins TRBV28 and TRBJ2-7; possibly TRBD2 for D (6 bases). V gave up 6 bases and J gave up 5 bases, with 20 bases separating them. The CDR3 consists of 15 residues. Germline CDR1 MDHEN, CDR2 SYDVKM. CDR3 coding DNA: TGTGCCAGCAGCCTAGATGGACTCCCGGGGGACGAGCAGTACTTC. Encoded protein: CASSLDGLPGDEQYF.

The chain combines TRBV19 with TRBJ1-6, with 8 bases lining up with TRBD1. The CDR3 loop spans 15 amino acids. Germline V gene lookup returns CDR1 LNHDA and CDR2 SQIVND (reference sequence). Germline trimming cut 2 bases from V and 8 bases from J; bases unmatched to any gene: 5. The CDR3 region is CASSIQGATHSPLHF. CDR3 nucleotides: TGTGCCAGTAGTATACAGGGGGCAACTCATTCACCCCTCCACTTT.

As DNA, the CDR3 is TGTGCCAGCAGTTCTAACAGGGGGCGGGCCGAGCAGTACTTC. This sequence encodes CASSSNRGRAEQYF. The chain links TRBV7-9 to TRBJ2-7; 9 nucleotides match TRBD1. The CDR3 is made up of 14 amino acids. V dropped 6 bases and J dropped 6; count of bases not matched to a gene: 9. Germline V lookup: CDR1 SEHNR, CDR2 FQNEAQ (reference sequence).

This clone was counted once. The CDR3 spells CASSLGPSPQYF. As DNA, the CDR3 is TGTGCCAGCAGTCTTGGGCCCTCCCCGCAGTACTTC. V gene TRBV28 combines with J gene TRBJ2-7; D gene unclear. CDR1 and CDR2 (germline): MDHEN, SYDVKM. Trimming shortened V by 5 bases and J by 9 bases, and 14 bases separated the two germline ends. CDR3 length equals 12 residues.

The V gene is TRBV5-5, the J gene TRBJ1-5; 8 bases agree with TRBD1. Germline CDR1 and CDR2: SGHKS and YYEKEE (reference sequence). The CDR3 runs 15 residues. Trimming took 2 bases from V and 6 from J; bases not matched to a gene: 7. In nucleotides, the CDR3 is TGTGCCAGCAGCTTTGGGCAGGGGGCTTTTCAGCCCCAGCATTTT. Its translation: CASSFGQGAFQPQHF. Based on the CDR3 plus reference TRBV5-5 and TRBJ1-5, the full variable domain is DAGVTQSPTHLIKTRGQQVTLRCSPISGHKSVSWYQQVLGQGPQFIFQYYEKEERGRGNFPDRFSARQFPNYSSELNVNALLLGDSALYLCASSFGQGAFQPQHFGDGTRLSIL.

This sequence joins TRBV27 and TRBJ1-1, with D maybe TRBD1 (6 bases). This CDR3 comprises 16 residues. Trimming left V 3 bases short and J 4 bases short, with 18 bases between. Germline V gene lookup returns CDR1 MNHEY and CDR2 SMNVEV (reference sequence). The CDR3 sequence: CASSFSPTRGVTEAFF. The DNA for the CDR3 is TGTGCCAGCAGTTTCTCCCCCACCAGGGGCGTCACTGAAGCTTTCTTT.

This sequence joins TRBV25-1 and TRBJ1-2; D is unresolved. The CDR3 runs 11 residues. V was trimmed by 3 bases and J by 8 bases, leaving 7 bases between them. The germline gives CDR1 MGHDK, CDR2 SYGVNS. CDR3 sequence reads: CASSDLRGYTF. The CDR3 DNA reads TGTGCCAGCAGTGATCTCCGGGGCTACACCTTC.

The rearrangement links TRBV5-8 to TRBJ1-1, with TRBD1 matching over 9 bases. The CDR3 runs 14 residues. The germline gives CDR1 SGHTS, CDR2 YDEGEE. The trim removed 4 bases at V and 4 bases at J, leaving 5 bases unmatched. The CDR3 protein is CASSLRQGGTEAFF. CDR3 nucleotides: TGTGCCAGCAGCCTACGACAGGGGGGCACTGAAGCTTTCTTT.

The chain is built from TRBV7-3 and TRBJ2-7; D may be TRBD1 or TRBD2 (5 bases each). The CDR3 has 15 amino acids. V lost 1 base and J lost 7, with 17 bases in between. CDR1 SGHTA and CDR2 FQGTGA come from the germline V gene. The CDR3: CASSLMGTGQEEQYF. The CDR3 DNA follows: TGTGCCAGCAGCTTAATGGGGACGGGCCAGGAGGAGCAGTACTTC.

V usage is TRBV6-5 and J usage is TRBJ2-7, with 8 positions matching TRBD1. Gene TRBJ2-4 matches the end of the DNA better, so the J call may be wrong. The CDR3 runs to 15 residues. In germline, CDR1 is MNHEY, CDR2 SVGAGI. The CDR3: CASSGQGLAKNIQYF. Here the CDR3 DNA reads TGTGCCAGTTCCGGACAGGGCTTAGCCAAAAACATTCAGTACTTC.

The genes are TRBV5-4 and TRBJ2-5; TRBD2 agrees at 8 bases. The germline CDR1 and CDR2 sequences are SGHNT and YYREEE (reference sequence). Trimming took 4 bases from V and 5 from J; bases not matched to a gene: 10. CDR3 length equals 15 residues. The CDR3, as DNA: TGTGCCAGCAGCCCGAGAGCTAGCGGGCAGGAGACCCAGTACTTC. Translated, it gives CASSPRASGQETQYF.

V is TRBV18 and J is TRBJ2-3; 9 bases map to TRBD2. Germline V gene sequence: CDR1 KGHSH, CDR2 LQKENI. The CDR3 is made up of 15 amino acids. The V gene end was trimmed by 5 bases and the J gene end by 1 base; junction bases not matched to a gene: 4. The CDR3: CASSDQRGGTDTQYF. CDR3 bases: TGTGCCAGCTCAGACCAGCGGGGGGGCACAGATACGCAGTATTTT.

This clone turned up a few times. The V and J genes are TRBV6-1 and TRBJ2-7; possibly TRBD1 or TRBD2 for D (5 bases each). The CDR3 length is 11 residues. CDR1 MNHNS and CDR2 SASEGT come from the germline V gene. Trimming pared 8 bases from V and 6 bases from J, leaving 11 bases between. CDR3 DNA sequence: TGTGCCAGCGGGACGAACTTCGAGCAGTACTTC. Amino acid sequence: CASGTNFEQYF.

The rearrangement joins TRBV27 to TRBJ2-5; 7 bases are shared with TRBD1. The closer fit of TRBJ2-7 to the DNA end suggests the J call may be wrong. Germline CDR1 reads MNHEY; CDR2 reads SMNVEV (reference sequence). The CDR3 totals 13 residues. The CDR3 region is CASSRDRAYEQYF. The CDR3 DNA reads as TGTGCCAGCAGTAGGGACAGAGCCTACGAGCAGTACTTC.

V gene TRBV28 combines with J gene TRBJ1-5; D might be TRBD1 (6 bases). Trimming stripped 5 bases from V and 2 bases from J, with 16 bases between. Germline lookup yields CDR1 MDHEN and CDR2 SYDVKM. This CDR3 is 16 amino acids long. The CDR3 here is CASSPGGNRGNQPQHF. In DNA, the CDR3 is TGTGCCAGCAGTCCCGGCGGGAACAGGGGCAATCAGCCCCAGCATTTT.

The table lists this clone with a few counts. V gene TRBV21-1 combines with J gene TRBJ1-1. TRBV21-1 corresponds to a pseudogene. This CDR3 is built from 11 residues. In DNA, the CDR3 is TGTGCCAGCAGCAAGCCTAGGGTTGCTTTCTTT. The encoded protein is CASSKPRVAFF.

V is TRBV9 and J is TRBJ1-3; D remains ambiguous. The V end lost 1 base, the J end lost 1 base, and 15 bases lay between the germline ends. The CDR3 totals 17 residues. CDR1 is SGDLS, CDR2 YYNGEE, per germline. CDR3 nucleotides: TGTGCCAGCAGCGTACATCATGTTGGAATGTCTGGAAACACCATATATTTT. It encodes CASSVHHVGMSGNTIYF.

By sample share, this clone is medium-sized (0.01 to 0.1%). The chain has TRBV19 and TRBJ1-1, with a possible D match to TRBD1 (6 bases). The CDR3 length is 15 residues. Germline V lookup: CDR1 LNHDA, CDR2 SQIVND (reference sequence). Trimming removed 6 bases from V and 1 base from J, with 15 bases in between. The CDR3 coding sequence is TGTGCCAGTAGGGAACAGGGAAGTGAGAACACTGAAGCTTTCTTT. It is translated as CASREQGSENTEAFF.

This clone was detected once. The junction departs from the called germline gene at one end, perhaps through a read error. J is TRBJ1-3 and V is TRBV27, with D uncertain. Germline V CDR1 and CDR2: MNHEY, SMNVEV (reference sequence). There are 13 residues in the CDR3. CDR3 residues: CASSIGPGNTIYF. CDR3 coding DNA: TGTGCCAGTAGTATCGGACCTGGGAACACCATATATTTT.

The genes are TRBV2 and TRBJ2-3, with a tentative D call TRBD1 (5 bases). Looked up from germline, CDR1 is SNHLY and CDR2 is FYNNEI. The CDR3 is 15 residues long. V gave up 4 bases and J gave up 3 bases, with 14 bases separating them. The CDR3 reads CASSGGVGPTDTQYF. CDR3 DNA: TGTGCCAGCAGTGGAGGCGTGGGGCCAACAGATACGCAGTATTTT.

The CDR3 sequence is CASSWGSMGQSYNEQFF. The CDR3 bases are TGTGCCAGCTCATGGGGATCTATGGGCCAGTCCTACAATGAGCAGTTCTTC. The chain carries TRBV18 and TRBJ2-1; no clear D gene. Germline V gene lookup returns CDR1 KGHSH and CDR2 LQKENI. Trimming left V 5 bases short and J 1 base short, with 18 bases between. The CDR3 is 17 residues long.

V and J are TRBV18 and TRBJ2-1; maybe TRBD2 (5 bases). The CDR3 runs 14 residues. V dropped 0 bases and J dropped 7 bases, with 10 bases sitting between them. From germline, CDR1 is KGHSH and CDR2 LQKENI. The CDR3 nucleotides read TGTGCCAGCTCACCACCGACCGGGAATAATGAGCAGTTCTTC. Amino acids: CASSPPTGNNEQFF.

The CDR3 DNA sequence: TGTGCCAGCAGGGGGGCAGGGGATACGCAGTATTTT. This codes for CASRGAGDTQYF. The chain combines TRBV5-6 with TRBJ2-3, with D possibly matching TRBD1 (6 bases). The CDR3 extends over 12 amino acids. V was cut by 5 bases and J by 6 bases, with 10 bases left in between. Germline lookup yields CDR1 SGHDT and CDR2 YYEEEE.

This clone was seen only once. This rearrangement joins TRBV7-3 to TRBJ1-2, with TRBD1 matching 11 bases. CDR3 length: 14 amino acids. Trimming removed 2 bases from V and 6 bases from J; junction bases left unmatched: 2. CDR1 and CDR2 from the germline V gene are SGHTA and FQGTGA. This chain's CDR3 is CASSLPGQGDGYTF. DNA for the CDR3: TGTGCCAGCAGCTTACCGGGACAGGGGGATGGCTACACCTTC.

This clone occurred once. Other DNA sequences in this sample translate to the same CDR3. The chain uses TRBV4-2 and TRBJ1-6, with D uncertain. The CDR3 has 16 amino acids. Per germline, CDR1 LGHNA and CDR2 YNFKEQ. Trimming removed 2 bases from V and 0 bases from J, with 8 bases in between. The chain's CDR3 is CASSQKGSSYNSPLHF. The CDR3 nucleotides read TGTGCCAGCAGCCAAAAGGGTAGCTCCTATAATTCACCCCTCCACTTT.

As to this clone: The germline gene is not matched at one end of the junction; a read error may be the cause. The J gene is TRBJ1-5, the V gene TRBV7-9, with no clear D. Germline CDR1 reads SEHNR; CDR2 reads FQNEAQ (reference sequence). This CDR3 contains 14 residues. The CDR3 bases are TGTGCCAGCAGCTTAAAGGATGGGGATCAGGCCCAGCATTTT. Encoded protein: CASSLKDGDQAQHF.

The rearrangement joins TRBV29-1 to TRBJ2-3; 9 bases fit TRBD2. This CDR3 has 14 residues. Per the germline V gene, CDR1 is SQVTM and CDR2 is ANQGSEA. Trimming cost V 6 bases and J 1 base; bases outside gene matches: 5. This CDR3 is CSVGSSGGTDTQYF. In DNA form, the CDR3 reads TGCAGCGTCGGGTCTAGCGGGGGCACAGATACGCAGTATTTT.

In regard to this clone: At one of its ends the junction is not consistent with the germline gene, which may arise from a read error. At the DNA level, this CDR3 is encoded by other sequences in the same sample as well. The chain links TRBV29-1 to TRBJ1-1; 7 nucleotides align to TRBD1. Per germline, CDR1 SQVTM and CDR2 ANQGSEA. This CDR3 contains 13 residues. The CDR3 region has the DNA TGCAGCGTCGAAGACCGGACAGGCGGTGAAGCTTTCTTT. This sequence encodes CSVEDRTGGEAFF.

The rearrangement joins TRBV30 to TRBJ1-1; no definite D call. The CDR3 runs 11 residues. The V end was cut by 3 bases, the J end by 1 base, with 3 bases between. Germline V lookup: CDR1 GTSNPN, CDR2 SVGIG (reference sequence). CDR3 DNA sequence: TGTGCCTGGAGACCGAACACTGAAGCTTTCTTT. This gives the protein CAWRPNTEAFF.

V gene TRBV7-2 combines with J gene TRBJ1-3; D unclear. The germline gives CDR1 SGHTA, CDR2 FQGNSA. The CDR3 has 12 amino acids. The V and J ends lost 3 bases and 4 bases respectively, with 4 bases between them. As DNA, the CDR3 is TGTGCCAGCAGCTTGATCGGAAACACCATATATTTT. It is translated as CASSLIGNTIYF. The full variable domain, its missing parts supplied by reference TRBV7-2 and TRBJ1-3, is GAGVSQSPSNKVTEKGKDVELRCDPISGHTALYWYRQSLGQGLEFLIYFQGNSAPDKSGLPSDRFSAERTGGSVSTLTIQRTQQEDSAVYLCASSLIGNTIYFGEGSWLTVV.